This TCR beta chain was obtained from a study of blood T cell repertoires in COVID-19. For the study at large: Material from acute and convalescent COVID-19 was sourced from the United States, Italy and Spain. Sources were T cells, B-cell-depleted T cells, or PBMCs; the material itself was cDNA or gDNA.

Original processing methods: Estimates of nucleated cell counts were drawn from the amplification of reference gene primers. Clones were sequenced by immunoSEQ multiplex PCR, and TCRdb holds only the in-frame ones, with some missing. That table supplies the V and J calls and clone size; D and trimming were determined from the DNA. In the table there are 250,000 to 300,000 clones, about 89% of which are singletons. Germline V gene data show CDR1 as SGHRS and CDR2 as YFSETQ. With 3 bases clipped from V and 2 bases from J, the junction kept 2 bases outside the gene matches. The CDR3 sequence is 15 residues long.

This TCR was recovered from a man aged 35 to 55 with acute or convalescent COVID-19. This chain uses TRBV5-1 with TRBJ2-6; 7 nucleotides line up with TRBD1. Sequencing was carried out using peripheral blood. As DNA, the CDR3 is TGCGCCAGCAGCTCGACAGGGACTGGGGCCAACGTCCTGACTTTC. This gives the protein CASSSTGTGANVLTF. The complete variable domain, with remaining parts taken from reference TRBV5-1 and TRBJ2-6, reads KAGVTQTPRYLIKTRGQQVTLSCSPISGHRSVSWYQQTPGQGLQFLFEYFSETQRNKGNFPGRFSGRQFSNSRSEMNVSTLELGDSALYLCASSSTGTGANVLTFGAGSRLTVL.